The rows below give T cell receptor beta chains drawn from one sample of a study of Tregs in tolerant kidney transplant recipients. Repertoires were generated with immunoSEQ multiplex PCR, while TCRdb's copy carries only in-frame clones and drops some. This table holds approximately 75,000 clones, about 91% found once. Here the sequenced sample was Tregs from blood, taken before the transplant. These receptors were taken from a human donor who received a combined kidney and bone marrow transplant. Both conserved end residues are part of each CDR3. The order of the fields is V gene, D gene, J gene, CDR3 protein, CDR3 DNA. D genes are given only for firm matches.

V: TRBV27
D: .
J: TRBJ2-7
CDR3: CASALIDGYEQYF
DNA: TGTGCCAGCGCCCTGATCGACGGCTACGAGCAGTACTTC

V: TRBV2
D: .
J: TRBJ2-3
CDR3: CASSEVTGTDTQYF
DNA: TGTGCCAGCAGTGAGGTGACTGGCACAGATACGCAGTATTTT

V: TRBV5-4
D: TRBD1
J: TRBJ1-4
CDR3: CASSLTGAGNEKLFF
DNA: TGTGCCAGCAGCTTGACAGGGGCCGGGAATGAAAAACTGTTTTTT

V: TRBV5-1
D: TRBD1
J: TRBJ2-7
CDR3: CASSLAPGQGGYEQYF
DNA: TGCGCCAGCAGCTTGGCCCCGGGACAGGGGGGCTACGAGCAGTACTTC

V: TRBV5-1
D: .
J: TRBJ2-3
CDR3: CASSLAGQLSDTQYF
DNA: TGCGCCAGCAGCTTGGCGGGACAACTTTCAGATACGCAGTATTTT

V: TRBV27
D: TRBD1
J: TRBJ1-4
CDR3: CASSLISPGQGGLNEKLFF
DNA: TGTGCCAGCAGTCTCATCTCCCCGGGACAGGGTGGACTTAATGAAAAACTGTTTTTT

V: TRBV18
D: TRBD1
J: TRBJ2-6
CDR3: CASSKGAYTSGANVLTF
DNA: TGTGCCAGCTCAAAGGGGGCGTACACCTCTGGGGCCAACGTCCTGACTTTC

V: TRBV27
D: TRBD2
J: TRBJ2-2
CDR3: CASIARGSGVWTGELFF
DNA: TGTGCCAGCATCGCTAGGGGTAGCGGGGTCTGGACCGGGGAGCTGTTTTTT

V: TRBV5-1
D: TRBD2
J: TRBJ2-7
CDR3: CASSLGTSGFHEQYF
DNA: TGCGCCAGCAGCTTAGGGACTAGCGGGTTCCACGAGCAGTACTTC

V: TRBV10-1
D: TRBD2
J: TRBJ2-1
CDR3: CASSGTSGRSEEQFF
DNA: TGCGCCAGCAGCGGGACTAGCGGGAGATCGGAGGAGCAGTTCTTC